This record concerns one TCR beta chain sequence. This record comes from a study of early stage breast cancer tumors. Some clones are missing from TCRdb's copy, which holds only in-frame ones; the method was immunoSEQ multiplex PCR. The data hold tens of thousands of clones, with 60% to 85% observed a single time. Germline lookup yields CDR1 SGHTS and CDR2 YDEGEE. Trimming cost V 2 bases and J 3 bases; bases outside gene matches: 5. The CDR3 sequence is 15 residues long. The sequence was obtained from a person aged 30-39 years with breast cancer. The specimen was blood. This chain joins TRBV5-8 and TRBJ1-5, with 7 bases aligning to TRBD1. The CDR3 DNA is TGTGCCAGCAGCTTAACAGGGGAATTCAATCAGCCCCAGCATTTT. This gives the protein CASSLTGEFNQPQHF.